Below, 5 T cell receptor beta chains from the same sample are listed, as sequenced in a study of sequential checkpoint blockade in melanoma. Stated treatment: randomized to nivolumab then ipilimumab (arm A) or the reverse (arm B). Clones were read by immunoSEQ multiplex PCR, and TCRdb kept only the in-frame ones, dropping some. The sample yields about 8,200 clones, around 50% seen once. The starting material was CD8+ T cells sorted from blood (inferred from file names), obtained from a patient given nivolumab and ipilimumab in sequence. Receptors were obtained from a human donor with melanoma.

The J gene is TRBJ1-1, the V gene TRBV29-1, with TRBD1 matching 7 bases. J was trimmed by 3 bases and V by 4 bases; bases with no gene match: 11. The CDR3 has 15 residues. Germline loops: CDR1 SQVTM, CDR2 ANQGSEA. CDR3 amino acids: CSVVLDREVDTEAFF. CDR3 DNA sequence: TGCAGCGTTGTTCTAGACAGGGAGGTTGACACTGAAGCTTTCTTT.

This clone has only a few counts. The chain carries TRBV28 and TRBJ2-7; possibly TRBD2 for D (6 bases). With 5 bases removed from V and 0 bases from J, the gap between germline ends came to 8 bases. CDR1 is MDHEN and CDR2 is SYDVKM in the germline V gene. This CDR3 comprises 13 residues. CDR3 region: CASSATSSYEQYF. CDR3 DNA: TGTGCCAGCAGTGCGACTAGCTCCTACGAGCAGTACTTC. Supplemented by reference TRBV28 and TRBJ2-7, the full variable domain reads DVKVTQSSRYLVKRTGEKVFLECVQDMDHENMFWYRQDPGLGLRLIYFSYDVKMKEKGDIPEGYSVSREKKERFSLILESASTNQTSMYLCASSATSSYEQYFGPGTRLTVT.

This clone showed up just once. This chain connects TRBV28 to TRBJ2-1; 11 bases align to TRBD2. The CDR3 sequence is 15 residues long. Losses at the gene ends were 5 bases for V and 4 bases for J; bases not matched to a gene: 4. Germline-derived CDR1 and CDR2 are MDHEN and SYDVKM. The DNA of the CDR3 is TGTGCCAGCAGTAGGATAGCGGGGGGGTACAATGAGCAGTTCTTC. It encodes CASSRIAGGYNEQFF. The full variable domain, rest sourced from reference TRBV28 and TRBJ2-1, is DVKVTQSSRYLVKRTGEKVFLECVQDMDHENMFWYRQDPGLGLRLIYFSYDVKMKEKGDIPEGYSVSREKKERFSLILESASTNQTSMYLCASSRIAGGYNEQFFGPGTRLTVL.

The chain carries TRBV7-9 and TRBJ2-7; TRBD1 is a possible D gene (6 bases). The CDR3 sequence is 15 residues long. Germline-derived CDR1 and CDR2 are SEHNR and FQNEAQ (reference sequence). V lost 1 base, J lost 1 base, and 11 bases lay in between. This CDR3 is CASSLGTAKSYEQYF. The CDR3 coding sequence is TGTGCCAGCAGCTTAGGGACAGCCAAATCCTACGAGCAGTACTTC.

This chain joins TRBV6-5 and TRBJ2-7; perhaps TRBD2 as D (6 bases). V lost 5 bases to trimming and J lost 0 bases, with 14 bases between them. Germline-derived CDR1 and CDR2 are MNHEY and SVGAGI. CDR3 length equals 15 residues. The CDR3 DNA reads TGTGCCAGCAGTGCCCAACCGGGGGACTCCTACGAGCAGTACTTC. It yields the protein CASSAQPGDSYEQYF.